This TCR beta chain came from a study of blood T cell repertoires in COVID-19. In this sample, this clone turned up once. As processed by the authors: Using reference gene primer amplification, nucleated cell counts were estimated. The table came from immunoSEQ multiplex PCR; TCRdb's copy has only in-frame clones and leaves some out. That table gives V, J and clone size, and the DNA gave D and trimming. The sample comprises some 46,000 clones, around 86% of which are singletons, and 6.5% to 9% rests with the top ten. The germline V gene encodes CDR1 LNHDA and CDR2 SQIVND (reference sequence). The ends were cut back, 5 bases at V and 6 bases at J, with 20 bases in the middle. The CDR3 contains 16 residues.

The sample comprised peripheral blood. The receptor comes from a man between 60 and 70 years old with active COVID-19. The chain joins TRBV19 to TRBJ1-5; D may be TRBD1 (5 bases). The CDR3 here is CASSPLRGAGGQPQHF. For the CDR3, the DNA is TGTGCCAGTAGTCCCTTGCGTGGGGCAGGTGGTCAGCCCCAGCATTTT.